A selection of T cell receptor beta chains follows, all from one sample in a study of blood T cell repertoires in COVID-19. Clones were sequenced by immunoSEQ multiplex PCR, and TCRdb holds only the in-frame ones, with some missing. Of roughly 41,000 clones in the sample, 87% were seen once. Material for sequencing was peripheral blood. The source of these receptors is a human donor in a cohort sampled during active COVID-19. The CDR3 runs from the conserved cysteine through the conserved F or W. Fields, in order: clone size, D gene, CDR3 length, V gene, J gene, CDR3 protein, CDR3 DNA. D genes are given only for firm matches. Clone sizes are given selectively: once, few, many, or a class where the clone is expanded.

clone size: few; D gene: -; CDR3 length: 15; V gene: TRBV19; J gene: TRBJ1-1; CDR3 protein: CASSVGPGGDTEAFF; CDR3 DNA: TGTGCCAGTAGTGTCGGACCGGGCGGGGACACTGAAGCTTTCTTT
clone size: -; D gene: -; CDR3 length: 15; V gene: TRBV7-9; J gene: TRBJ2-7; CDR3 protein: CASSSREGEKTEQYF; CDR3 DNA: TGTGCCAGCAGCTCCCGTGAAGGGGAAAAAACCGAGCAGTACTTC
clone size: -; D gene: -; CDR3 length: 16; V gene: TRBV11-2; J gene: TRBJ2-3; CDR3 protein: CASSIFTTLSTDTQYF; CDR3 DNA: TGTGCCAGCAGCATATTTACTACCCTATCGACAGATACGCAGTATTTT
clone size: -; D gene: -; CDR3 length: 15; V gene: TRBV2; J gene: TRBJ1-2; CDR3 protein: CASSLKQGTPGGYTF; CDR3 DNA: TGTGCCAGCAGCCTTAAGCAGGGGACCCCTGGTGGCTACACCTTC
clone size: -; D gene: -; CDR3 length: 13; V gene: TRBV6-6; J gene: TRBJ1-1; CDR3 protein: CASRSDKNTEAFF; CDR3 DNA: TGTGCCAGCAGATCAGACAAAAACACTGAAGCTTTCTTT
clone size: -; D gene: -; CDR3 length: 16; V gene: TRBV4-1; J gene: TRBJ1-3; CDR3 protein: CASSQAPPVSGNTIYF; CDR3 DNA: TGCGCCAGCAGCCAAGCCCCCCCGGTCTCTGGAAACACCATATATTTT
clone size: -; D gene: TRBD2; CDR3 length: 16; V gene: TRBV7-9; J gene: TRBJ2-3; CDR3 protein: CASSLESGASTDTQYF; CDR3 DNA: TGTGCCAGCAGCTTAGAAAGCGGGGCTAGCACAGATACGCAGTATTTT
clone size: -; D gene: TRBD2; CDR3 length: 16; V gene: TRBV6-5; J gene: TRBJ2-7; CDR3 protein: CASSYARLAGVYEQYF; CDR3 DNA: TGTGCCAGCAGTTACGCCCGACTAGCGGGGGTGTACGAGCAGTACTTC
clone size: -; D gene: -; CDR3 length: 15; V gene: TRBV5-1; J gene: TRBJ2-5; CDR3 protein: CASSLGDSSPQTQYF; CDR3 DNA: TGCGCCAGCAGTCTGGGTGACTCGTCTCCCCAGACCCAGTACTTC
clone size: -; D gene: TRBD1; CDR3 length: 15; V gene: TRBV4-2; J gene: TRBJ2-5; CDR3 protein: CASSHDLGTAETQYF; CDR3 DNA: TGTGCCAGCAGCCACGATTTAGGGACAGCGGAGACCCAGTACTTC
clone size: few; D gene: -; CDR3 length: 15; V gene: TRBV5-5; J gene: TRBJ1-2; CDR3 protein: CASSLAVQANYGYTF; CDR3 DNA: TGTGCCAGCAGCTTGGCAGTCCAAGCTAACTATGGCTACACCTTC
clone size: -; D gene: TRBD1; CDR3 length: 15; V gene: TRBV9; J gene: TRBJ2-7; CDR3 protein: CASSVGGQGSYEQYF; CDR3 DNA: TGTGCCAGCAGCGTAGGGGGACAGGGGTCCTACGAGCAGTACTTC
clone size: -; D gene: -; CDR3 length: 14; V gene: TRBV30; J gene: TRBJ1-3; CDR3 protein: CAWRGRTTGNTIYF; CDR3 DNA: TGTGCCTGGAGGGGCCGGACTACTGGAAACACCATATATTTT
clone size: once; D gene: -; CDR3 length: 12; V gene: TRBV29-1; J gene: TRBJ2-7; CDR3 protein: CSVEDPSGEQYF; CDR3 DNA: TGCAGCGTTGAAGATCCATCGGGCGAGCAGTACTTC
clone size: -; D gene: TRBD2; CDR3 length: 14; V gene: TRBV18; J gene: TRBJ2-1; CDR3 protein: CASSPGTTDNEQFF; CDR3 DNA: TGTGCCAGCTCACCCGGGACTACTGACAATGAGCAGTTCTTC
clone size: -; D gene: TRBD1; CDR3 length: 12; V gene: TRBV6-5; J gene: TRBJ1-2; CDR3 protein: CASSSGTGGYTF; CDR3 DNA: TGTGCCAGCAGCTCTGGGACAGGAGGCTACACCTTC
clone size: -; D gene: -; CDR3 length: 12; V gene: TRBV28; J gene: TRBJ2-3; CDR3 protein: CASAGTTDTQYF; CDR3 DNA: TGTGCCAGCGCGGGAACCACAGATACGCAGTATTTT
clone size: -; D gene: -; CDR3 length: 13; V gene: TRBV9; J gene: TRBJ2-3; CDR3 protein: CASSRLPRDTQYF; CDR3 DNA: TGTGCCAGCAGCCGATTACCGAGAGATACGCAGTATTTT
clone size: once; D gene: -; CDR3 length: 15; V gene: TRBV4-3; J gene: TRBJ2-6; CDR3 protein: CASSQARAGANVLTF; CDR3 DNA: TGCGCCAGCAGCCAAGCCAGGGCTGGGGCCAACGTCCTGACTTTC
clone size: -; D gene: -; CDR3 length: 13; V gene: TRBV6-5; J gene: TRBJ2-2; CDR3 protein: CASRTAGTGELFF; CDR3 DNA: TGTGCCAGCAGAACTGCCGGCACCGGGGAGCTGTTTTTT
clone size: -; D gene: TRBD2; CDR3 length: 16; V gene: TRBV5-4; J gene: TRBJ2-3; CDR3 protein: CASSSISTSFTDTQYF; CDR3 DNA: TGTGCCAGCAGCTCAATATCGACTAGCTTCACAGATACGCAGTATTTT
clone size: -; D gene: -; CDR3 length: 17; V gene: TRBV7-9; J gene: TRBJ1-6; CDR3 protein: CASSAPTGQSSFSPLHF; CDR3 DNA: TGTGCCAGCAGCGCCCCAACAGGACAGTCGAGCTTTTCACCCCTCCACTTT
clone size: -; D gene: TRBD1; CDR3 length: 16; V gene: TRBV6-1; J gene: TRBJ1-5; CDR3 protein: CASSVVDRVGNQPQHF; CDR3 DNA: TGTGCCAGCAGTGTAGTAGACAGGGTGGGCAATCAGCCCCAGCATTTT
clone size: -; D gene: -; CDR3 length: 15; V gene: TRBV18; J gene: TRBJ1-5; CDR3 protein: CASSPGVAGNQPQHF; CDR3 DNA: TGTGCCAGCTCACCGGGTGTGGCGGGCAATCAGCCCCAGCATTTT
clone size: -; D gene: -; CDR3 length: 13; V gene: TRBV2; J gene: TRBJ2-7; CDR3 protein: CASSERLGYEQYF; CDR3 DNA: TGTGCCAGCAGTGAAAGACTCGGCTACGAGCAGTACTTC
clone size: -; D gene: -; CDR3 length: 14; V gene: TRBV27; J gene: TRBJ2-7; CDR3 protein: CASSFPRFSYEQYF; CDR3 DNA: TGTGCCAGCAGTTTTCCCAGGTTCTCCTACGAGCAGTACTTC
clone size: few; D gene: TRBD1; CDR3 length: 13; V gene: TRBV7-3; J gene: TRBJ1-5; CDR3 protein: CASSSDRGQPQHF; CDR3 DNA: TGTGCCAGCAGCTCGGACAGGGGCCAGCCCCAGCATTTT
clone size: -; D gene: -; CDR3 length: 15; V gene: TRBV20-1; J gene: TRBJ1-6; CDR3 protein: CSASKDFYYNSPLHF; CDR3 DNA: TGCAGTGCTAGTAAGGACTTTTACTATAATTCACCCCTCCACTTT